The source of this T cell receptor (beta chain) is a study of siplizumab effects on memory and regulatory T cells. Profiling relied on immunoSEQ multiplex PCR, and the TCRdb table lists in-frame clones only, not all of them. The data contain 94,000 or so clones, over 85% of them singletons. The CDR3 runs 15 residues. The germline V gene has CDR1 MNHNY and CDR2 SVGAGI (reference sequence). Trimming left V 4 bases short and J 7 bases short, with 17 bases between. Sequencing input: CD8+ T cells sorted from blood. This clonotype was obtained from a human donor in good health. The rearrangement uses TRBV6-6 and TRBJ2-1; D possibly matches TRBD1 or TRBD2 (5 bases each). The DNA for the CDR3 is TGTGCCAGCAGTTCCACCGGGACGGTTCGGAATGAGCAGTTCTTC. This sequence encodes CASSSTGTVRNEQFF.